Below, one T cell receptor beta chain is given with its context. Sequenced by immunoSEQ multiplex PCR; TCRdb stores in-frame clones only, minus some. The sample carries roughly 86,000 clones, 90% recorded once. The sample belongs to a study of control samples from healthy donors and cancer patients. The CDR3 spans 15 residues. The trim removed 3 bases at V and 4 bases at J, leaving 3 bases unmatched. Germline V gene sequence: CDR1 MRHNA, CDR2 SNTAGT. This clonotype was obtained from a woman between 18 and 29 years old in good health. The chain has TRBV6-4 and TRBJ2-2, with TRBD2 matching 9 bases. Material: blood. The DNA of the CDR3 is TGTGCCAGCAGTGAGGATAGCGGGAGCACCGGGGAGCTGTTTTTT. Its protein is CASSEDSGSTGELFF.